This TCR beta chain was documented in a study of post-analysis software for immune sequencing data. Background on the study: Relapsing-remitting, secondary progressive and progressive-relapsing multiple sclerosis were all included among the disease courses.

In its sample, this clonotype was seen a few times. Its specificity is unknown. Whole-study results and caveats: F measure showed strong co-clustering of same-batch samples. A significant reduction in normalized Chao1 diversity was observed in multiple sclerosis patients versus controls. Controls showed lower frequencies than patients for five or six TRBV segments, and TRBV5-6, TRBV5-1 and TRBV20-1 were among these.

Included in the TCR beta cDNA libraries were unique molecular identifiers. Once 1 to 10 million T cells were used, roughly 0.5 million cDNA molecules resulted. From the PCR reads, TCRdb called clonotypes with MiXCR, one entry per CDR3 protein. There are about 540,000 distinct CDR3 sequences in the sample; 34% occur only once, and approximately 6% lies in the top ten. Germline CDR1 and CDR2: SGHRS and YFSETQ. The CDR3 length is 15 residues. V shed 4 bases and J shed 3 bases, with 14 bases lying between them. The sample comprised blood. The chain couples TRBV5-1 to TRBJ2-1; D is possibly TRBD2 (6 bases). The clonotype comes from a girl aged 2-17 years with multiple sclerosis. The CDR3 sequence: CASSVRGVDYNEQFF. CDR3 bases: TGCGCCAGCAGCGTCCGCGGGGTAGACTACAATGAGCAGTTCTTC.